This T cell receptor (beta chain) was profiled in a study of blood T cell repertoires in COVID-19. For the study at large: Specimens from acute and convalescent COVID-19 originated in the United States, Italy and Spain.

Only in-frame clones appear in the TCRdb table, and some are missing; sequencing was by immunoSEQ multiplex PCR. In the table there are 90,000 to 120,000 clones, 71% of which are singletons. As regards this clone: Other DNA sequences from this sample encode an identical CDR3 as well.

The source is a woman aged 35 to 49 with acute or convalescent COVID-19. The sequencing sample was made of peripheral blood.

CDR3 loop: CATSLTGNYGYTF. The CDR3 coding sequence is TGTGCCACCAGCCTTACAGGGAACTATGGCTACACCTTC. This chain joins TRBV15 and TRBJ1-2; tentatively, D is TRBD1 (6 bases). Germline CDR1 is LNHNV and CDR2 is YYDKDF (reference sequence). The CDR3 consists of 13 residues. Deletions cut 5 bases from V and 2 bases from J, with 9 bases between.